Below are 11 T cell receptor beta chains sequenced from a single sample in a study of cytomegalovirus exposure and HLA in healthy donors. A multiplex PCR was run with 60 Vbeta primers and 13 Jbeta primers. The data were produced by immunoSEQ multiplex PCR, yet TCRdb's version contains in-frame clones alone and is incomplete. Of around 130,000 clones in the sample, 78% were seen once. The specimen was PBMCs. The origin of the receptors is a woman aged 40 to 50 in good health and CMV-seronegative.

The chain is built from TRBV2 and TRBJ1-5; no definite D call. The germline V gene has CDR1 SNHLY and CDR2 FYNNEI. The CDR3 has 13 amino acids. V dropped 8 bases and J dropped 0 bases, with 8 bases sitting between them. CDR3 coding DNA: TGTGCCAGCGGAGACCCTAGCAATCAGCCCCAGCATTTT. This translates into CASGDPSNQPQHF.

With respect to this clone: One junction end does not reproduce the germline sequence, and a read error may be involved. The rearrangement uses TRBV5-1 and TRBJ2-2, with 7 positions matching TRBD1. This CDR3 is built from 15 residues. The germline V gene has CDR1 SGHRS and CDR2 YFSETQ. CDR3 sequence reads: CASSLKGANAGELFF. The DNA of the CDR3 is TGCGCCAGCAGCTTGAAGGGGGCGAACGCCGGGGAGCTGTTTTTT.

The rearrangement uses TRBV27 and TRBJ1-5; the D gene is possibly TRBD1 (5 bases). CDR3 length equals 14 residues. Germline V gene sequence: CDR1 MNHEY, CDR2 SMNVEV (reference sequence). Trimming took 3 bases from V and 5 from J, leaving 11 bases between them. Here the CDR3 DNA reads TGTGCCAGCAGTTTCGTAAAAGGGGATCAGCCCCAGCATTTT. Protein: CASSFVKGDQPQHF.

The rearrangement joins TRBV2 to TRBJ2-2; 10 bases are a match to TRBD2. The CDR3 spans 15 residues. V gave up 4 bases and J gave up 5 bases; unmatched junction bases: 4. Germline CDR1 and CDR2: SNHLY and FYNNEI. The CDR3 spells CASSGLAGDTGELFF. The CDR3 nucleotides are TGTGCCAGCAGTGGGCTAGCGGGAGATACCGGGGAGCTGTTTTTT.

The chain carries TRBV5-1 and TRBJ2-2; 8 nucleotides line up with TRBD1. Germline-derived CDR1 and CDR2 are SGHRS and YFSETQ. The CDR3 contains 15 residues. V shed 5 bases, J shed 7 bases, and the junction held 10 bases outside the gene matches. The CDR3 DNA is TGCGCCAGCAGGATGGAGACAGGGGCCGTCGGGGAGCTGTTTTTT. Translated: CASRMETGAVGELFF.

This chain links TRBV5-6 with TRBJ2-5, with TRBD2 matching over 9 bases. The J call is uncertain, as TRBJ2-7 better fits the DNA end. This CDR3 has 17 amino acids. Germline CDR1 and CDR2: SGHDT and YYEEEE. CDR3: CASSSRIGGLAPYEQYF. CDR3 coding DNA: TGTGCCAGCAGCTCTCGGATCGGGGGACTAGCCCCCTACGAGCAGTACTTC.

The V and J genes are TRBV4-2 and TRBJ2-3; 8 bases agree with TRBD2. CDR3 length: 15 amino acids. With 0 bases clipped from V and 5 bases from J, the junction kept 4 bases outside the gene matches. Germline-derived CDR1 and CDR2 are LGHNA and YNFKEQ. CDR3 sequence: CASSQDGGAGDTQYF. Here the CDR3 DNA reads TGTGCCAGCAGCCAAGACGGGGGGGCCGGAGATACGCAGTATTTT.

The CDR3: CSVEGRGGRSDTQYF. CDR3 coding DNA: TGCAGCGTTGAAGGGAGGGGGGGCCGATCAGATACGCAGTATTTT. The gene calls are TRBV29-1 and TRBJ2-3; a possible D gene is TRBD2 (7 bases). With 1 base removed from V and 4 bases from J, the gap between germline ends came to 15 bases. This CDR3 is built from 15 residues. In germline, CDR1 is SQVTM, CDR2 ANQGSEA.

This clone was picked up a small number of times. V is TRBV12-5 and J is TRBJ1-2, with D possibly being TRBD1 (5 bases). The germline CDR1 and CDR2 sequences are LGHNT and FRNRAP. The CDR3 loop spans 13 amino acids. V was trimmed by 5 bases and J by 3 bases, leaving 10 bases between them. DNA of the CDR3: TGTGCTAGTGGTACCCAGACAGACTATGGCTACACCTTC. Protein sequence: CASGTQTDYGYTF.

The gene calls are TRBV9 and TRBJ1-2, with 8 bases matching TRBD1. Germline V gene lookup returns CDR1 SGDLS and CDR2 YYNGEE. The CDR3 contains 12 residues. The trim removed 6 bases at V and 8 bases at J, leaving 6 bases unmatched. The CDR3 DNA sequence: TGTGCCAGCAAGGACAGGGTAGGCGGCTACACCTTC. Translating it yields CASKDRVGGYTF.

The rearrangement uses TRBV7-6 and TRBJ1-5; D is unclear. The CDR3 has 13 residues. V gave up 1 base and J gave up 13 bases, with 14 bases separating them. CDR1 and CDR2 (germline): SGHVS, FNYEAQ. CDR3 residues: CASSLDENNRQHF. CDR3 DNA sequence: TGTGCCAGCAGCTTAGACGAAAACAATCGTCAGCATTTT.